A single TCR beta chain is shown here with its context. Its antigen is undetermined. The data were obtained in a study of T cell repertoires and HLA-DP antigens. This CDR3 contains 14 residues. V lost 4 bases to trimming and J lost 7 bases, with 17 bases between them. Germline CDR1 and CDR2: SGHRS and YFSETQ. The data were produced by immunoSEQ multiplex PCR, yet TCRdb's version contains in-frame clones alone and is incomplete. The data contain about 120,000 clones, almost 95% of them seen just once; the ten biggest clones take up 0.27%. The receptor comes from a woman in her late teens or twenties in good health and CMV-seronegative. Input material: CD4+ T cells from PBMCs. The J gene is TRBJ1-2, the V gene TRBV5-1, with D perhaps TRBD1 (5 bases). In DNA, the CDR3 is TGCGCCAGCAGCGAAGGGACCTCAGGAACTGGCTACACCTTC. It is translated as CASSEGTSGTGYTF.